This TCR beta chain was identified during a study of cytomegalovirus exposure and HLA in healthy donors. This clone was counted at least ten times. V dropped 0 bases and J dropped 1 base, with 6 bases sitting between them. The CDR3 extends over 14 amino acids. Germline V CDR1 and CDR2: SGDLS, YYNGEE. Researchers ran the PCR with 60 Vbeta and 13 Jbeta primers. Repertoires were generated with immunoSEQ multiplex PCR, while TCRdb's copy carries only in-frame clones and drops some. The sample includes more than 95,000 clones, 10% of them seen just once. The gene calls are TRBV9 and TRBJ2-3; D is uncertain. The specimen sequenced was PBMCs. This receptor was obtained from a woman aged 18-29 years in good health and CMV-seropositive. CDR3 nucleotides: TGTGCCAGCAGCGTAGCCTACCGCACAGATACGCAGTATTTT. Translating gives CASSVAYRTDTQYF.